The entry below describes one T cell receptor (beta chain). What it binds is not known. The ends were cut back, 2 bases at V and 4 bases at J, with 17 bases in the middle. This CDR3 comprises 15 residues. CDR1 is DFQATT and CDR2 is SNEGSKA in the germline V gene (reference sequence). Whoever was chosen for sequencing had shown CD8+CD57+ cell expansion by flow cytometry. The data are from a study of CD8+CD57+ T cells in acquired aplastic anemia. TCR beta VDJ combinations and CDR3 sequences were profiled from genomic DNA. TCRdb re-derived calls from the reads in MiXCR, one entry per CDR3 protein. Here the sample spans some 200,000 distinct CDR3 sequences, 55% to 65% being singletons. General study points: Patients and controls were found to share twenty-nine CD8+ CDR3 sequences.

Sequencing was performed on sorted CD4+, CD8+, or CD8+CD57+ T cells (not recorded which) from PBMCs. The receptor was derived from a human donor with aplastic anemia. The chain employs TRBV20-1 and TRBJ1-1, with a weak D call TRBD1 (5 bases). CDR3 nucleotide sequence: TGCAGTGCTAGAAAAAGAGGGGCGGAGGGCACTGAAGCTTTCTTT. This codes for CSARKRGAEGTEAFF.